The clone carrying this T cell receptor beta chain turned up a few times. Its target is not known. Time point in this sample: patch test 3, about 24 weeks after DPC sensitization. The treatment here: therapeutic diphenylcyclopropenone sensitization with weekly scalp DPC. Unfractionated whole blood yielded total RNA. V was trimmed by 7 bases and J by 6 bases, leaving 10 bases between them. CDR1 MDHEN and CDR2 SYDVKM come from the germline V gene. The CDR3 has 11 residues. This sample was taken from a study of human T cells and chemical hapten exposure. TCRdb used MiXCR to reprocess the RACE reads, holding one entry per CDR3 protein. The sample contains just over 70,000 distinct CDR3 sequences, 11% of which appear only once. The study's findings and limits: Sensitizing to DPC left TCRs with a frequency above 1 in 1000 unaltered.

This TCR derives from a woman aged 45-59 years with alopecia areata. Some clones in this sample may be carry-over from other donors' samples. The material was whole blood, obtained in connection with sensitization to the hapten diphenylcyclopropenone (DPC). The J gene is TRBJ2-7, the V gene TRBV28; D ambiguous. The CDR3 protein is CASKSESEQYF. CDR3 nucleotide sequence: TGTGCCAGCAAATCCGAGAGCGAGCAGTACTTC.